The 9 T cell receptor beta chains presented below share a single source sample, sequenced in a study of control samples from healthy donors and cancer patients. Sequencing was performed with immunoSEQ multiplex PCR; in TCRdb, only in-frame clones are kept and a portion is missing. The table shows about 140,000 clones, with around 90% occurring only once. The sequencing sample was made of blood. The receptors were sampled from a man aged 18-30 years in good health.

This chain links TRBV7-2 with TRBJ1-6; D may be TRBD1 (6 bases). This CDR3 is built from 14 residues. V was shortened by 6 bases and J by 9 bases, with 15 bases between the two germline ends. CDR1 is SGHTA and CDR2 is FQGNSA in the germline V gene. In DNA form, the CDR3 reads TGTGCCAGCAGATCCGGGACAAGCGGTTCACCCCTCCACTTT. As protein: CASRSGTSGSPLHF. The variable domain in full, completed from reference TRBV7-2 and TRBJ1-6, reads GAGVSQSPSNKVTEKGKDVELRCDPISGHTALYWYRQSLGQGLEFLIYFQGNSAPDKSGLPSDRFSAERTGGSVSTLTIQRTQQEDSAVYLCASRSGTSGSPLHFGNGTRLTVT.

A single count supports this clone. The J gene is TRBJ1-6, the V gene TRBV6-6; D is perhaps TRBD1 (6 bases). The CDR3 consists of 16 residues. The germline V gene has CDR1 MNHNY and CDR2 SVGAGI (reference sequence). The V end lost 2 bases, the J end lost 0 bases, and 8 bases lay between the germline ends. CDR3 in amino acids: CASSYEGDSYNSPLHF. DNA for the CDR3: TGTGCCAGCAGTTACGAGGGGGACTCCTATAATTCACCCCTCCACTTT.

This chain links TRBV27 with TRBJ1-4, with 7 nucleotides matching TRBD1. The CDR3 is 15 amino acids. Trimming cost V 6 bases and J 5 bases; bases outside gene matches: 9. In germline, CDR1 is MNHEY, CDR2 SMNVEV (reference sequence). CDR3 DNA sequence: TGTGCCAGCAGGACCCTGGGACAGCAGAATGAAAAACTGTTTTTT. Translation: CASRTLGQQNEKLFF.

The chain joins TRBV2 to TRBJ1-1; D unresolved. The CDR3 extends over 16 amino acids. Trimming took off 6 bases at V and 0 bases at J, with 17 bases between the two ends. Germline values: CDR1 SNHLY, CDR2 FYNNEI. The CDR3 sequence is CASRGARTGMNTEAFF. The CDR3 DNA sequence: TGTGCCAGCAGGGGAGCCAGGACGGGGATGAACACTGAAGCTTTCTTT.

The chain combines TRBV7-9 with TRBJ2-3; D gene ambiguous. Germline CDR1 SEHNR, CDR2 FQNEAQ (reference sequence). V dropped 5 bases and J dropped 2 bases, with 11 bases sitting between them. The CDR3 is 14 residues long. The CDR3 DNA reads as TGTGCCAGCAGCCAACACCATTACACAGATACGCAGTATTTT. It codes for CASSQHHYTDTQYF. The full variable domain, rest sourced from reference TRBV7-9 and TRBJ2-3, is DTGVSQNPRHKITKRGQNVTFRCDPISEHNRLYWYRQTLGQGPEFLTYFQNEAQLEKSRLLSDRFSAERPKGSFSTLEIQRTEQGDSAMYLCASSQHHYTDTQYFGPGTRLTVL.

CDR3 region: CASSPGQGAGTTNEKLFF. The CDR3 DNA sequence: TGTGCCAGCAGCCCGGGACAGGGGGCGGGTACAACTAATGAAAAACTGTTTTTT. The V and J genes are TRBV9 and TRBJ1-4; 12 bases line up with TRBD1. Unmatched junction bases numbered 7, after V lost 4 bases and J lost 0 bases. Looked up from germline, CDR1 is SGDLS and CDR2 is YYNGEE. This CDR3 comprises 18 residues.

This chain uses TRBV19 with TRBJ1-2; 7 bases are shared with TRBD1. The V gene end was trimmed by 5 bases and the J gene end by 4 bases; junction bases not matched to a gene: 7. Germline assignment: CDR1 LNHDA and CDR2 SQIVND (reference sequence). This CDR3 comprises 14 residues. DNA for the CDR3: TGTGCCAGTAGTGGGACAGCTTTGCTCTATGGCTACACCTTC. This sequence encodes CASSGTALLYGYTF.

The chain has TRBV4-2 and TRBJ1-6; 9 bases fit TRBD1. J lost 6 bases, V lost 5 bases, and 8 bases had no gene match. Per germline, CDR1 LGHNA and CDR2 YNFKEQ. This CDR3 is 16 amino acids long. The chain's CDR3 is CASSISGTGINSPLHF. CDR3 nucleotide sequence: TGTGCCAGCAGCATTTCCGGGACAGGGATTAATTCACCCCTCCACTTT.

The table lists this clone with a count of one. V and J are TRBV19 and TRBJ2-1, with D possibly matching TRBD1 (5 bases). Trimming removed 2 bases from V and 12 bases from J, with 14 bases in between. The CDR3 covers 13 residues. CDR1 LNHDA and CDR2 SQIVND come from the germline V gene (reference sequence). CDR3 nucleotides: TGTGCCAGTAGTATAAAAGGGGCCCTTCGGCAGTTCTTC. Translated: CASSIKGALRQFF.